This TCR beta chain derives from a study of blood T cells in healthy people across ages. The use of a sample-barcoded 5' primer and a J-beta primer mix characterized a second PCR of 7 to 11 cycles. TCRdb redid the calling of the 5' RACE reads with MiXCR, one entry per CDR3 protein. The table shows fewer than 700,000 distinct CDR3 sequences, with approximately 40% occurring only once. Between the trimmed V and J ends, which lost 2 bases and 15 bases, there was a span of 14 bases. Germline V gives CDR1 MNHEY, CDR2 SVGEGT. The CDR3 contains 12 residues. Sequenced material: blood. This chain joins TRBV6-2 or TRBV6-3 and TRBJ2-1, with unresolved D. This TCR derives from a man at least 80 years old in good health. Here the CDR3 DNA reads TGTGCCAGCAGTTACGTGAGGAGCGATCGGTTCTTC. Residues: CASSYVRSDRFF.